These 10 T cell receptor beta chains were all obtained from the same sample, sequenced in a study of human T cells and chemical hapten exposure. The library labeled individual cDNA molecules by adding unique molecular identifiers to them. TCRdb re-called the reads with MiXCR, one entry per CDR3 protein. The sample records 3,500 or so distinct CDR3 sequences, around 52% being singletons. Indicated treatment: therapeutic diphenylcyclopropenone sensitization with weekly scalp DPC. Material: whole blood, obtained before DPC sensitization or 2, 6, or about 24 weeks after (not recorded which). These receptors were taken from an adult with alopecia areata. Some clones in this sample may be carry-over from other donors' samples. This table probably holds off-target reads from a library built for another chain.

This clonotype was seen once. This chain connects TRBV30 to TRBJ2-6, with D hard to call. The V end lost 0 bases, the J end lost 1 base, and 4 bases lay between the germline ends. Germline CDR1 is GTSNPN and CDR2 is SVGIG (reference sequence). The CDR3 covers 14 residues. The CDR3 region is CAWSVSSGANVLTF. The CDR3 nucleotides are TGTGCCTGGAGTGTATCATCTGGGGCCAACGTCCTGACTTTC.

CDR3 in DNA: TGTGCCAGCAGCTTAGATTCCTATACGCAGTATTTT. Its protein product is CASSLDSYTQYF. The V call is TRBV7-9, the J call TRBJ2-3; D is undetermined. CDR3 size: 12 residues. In germline, CDR1 is SEHNR, CDR2 FQNEAQ (reference sequence). V was shortened by 1 base and J by 7 bases, with 6 bases between the two germline ends.

The gene calls are TRBV6-2 or TRBV6-3 and TRBJ1-1; no firm D call. Trimming took 2 bases from V and 2 from J, leaving 6 bases between them. The CDR3 totals 13 residues. CDR1 and CDR2 (germline): MNHEY, SVGEGT. CDR3 nucleotides: TGTGCCAGCAGTTACAGGGATAACACTGAAGCTTTCTTT. It encodes CASSYRDNTEAFF.

This clonotype was seen a few times. The chain combines TRBV4-1 with TRBJ1-1, with no clear D. V was cut by 0 bases and J by 2 bases, with 7 bases left in between. CDR1 and CDR2 (germline): MGHRA, YSYEKL. The CDR3 runs 14 residues. The CDR3 region is CASSQDPINTEAFF. For the CDR3, the DNA is TGCGCCAGCAGCCAAGATCCGATAAACACTGAAGCTTTCTTT.

The DNA of the CDR3 is TGTGCCAGCAGTGACTCTAGCGGGGGCACAGATACGCAGTATTTT. Its translation is CASSDSSGGTDTQYF. This chain uses TRBV6-4 with TRBJ2-3; TRBD2 matches at 8 bases. CDR1 is MRHNA, CDR2 SNTAGT, per germline. CDR3 length: 15 amino acids. Trimming cost V 0 bases and J 1 base; bases outside gene matches: 0.

The chain is built from TRBV18 and TRBJ2-5, with 7 nucleotides matching TRBD2. CDR1 KGHSH and CDR2 LQKENI come from the germline V gene. The CDR3 has 14 residues. V was pared by 1 base and J by 1 base, with 0 bases of the junction left unmatched. The CDR3 DNA reads TGTGCCAGCTCACCACAGCGGGGCCAAGAGACCCAGTACTTC. This encodes CASSPQRGQETQYF.

The chain employs TRBV7-3 and TRBJ2-5; TRBD1 matches 7 bases. V was clipped by 5 bases and J by 2 bases; unmatched bases: 2. The CDR3 is made up of 13 amino acids. Per germline, CDR1 SGHTA and CDR2 FQGTGA. The CDR3 protein is CASSPGQQETQYF. As DNA, the CDR3 is TGTGCCAGCAGCCCGGGACAGCAAGAGACCCAGTACTTC.

This clonotype has only a few counts. The chain recombines TRBV5-5 with TRBJ2-3; possibly TRBD1 for D (6 bases). V dropped 7 bases and J dropped 4 bases, with 16 bases sitting between them. The CDR3 length is 14 residues. The germline gives CDR1 SGHKS, CDR2 YYEKEE (reference sequence). The CDR3 coding sequence is TGTGCCAGCTCGTGCCCAGGGGTCGCAGATACGCAGTATTTT. It specifies CASSCPGVADTQYF.

The chain couples TRBV30 to TRBJ2-5, with D hard to call. Germline V gene sequence: CDR1 GTSNPN, CDR2 SVGIG (reference sequence). The CDR3 extends over 11 amino acids. V lost 1 base and J 4 bases, leaving 4 bases between the germline ends. CDR3 protein: CAWSETETQYF. The CDR3 bases are TGTGCCTGGAGTGAAACAGAGACCCAGTACTTC.

The V and J genes are TRBV19 and TRBJ2-1; 7 nucleotides align to TRBD2. The V segment lost 4 bases and the J segment 9 bases; nucleotides outside the gene matches: 6. CDR1 is LNHDA and CDR2 is SQIVND in the germline V gene (reference sequence). The CDR3 consists of 13 residues. As DNA, the CDR3 is TGTGCCAGTAGTACCCACTCGGGAGGTGAGCAGTTCTTC. Residues: CASSTHSGGEQFF.